Listed here are 27 T cell receptor beta chains from one sample, sequenced in a study of blood T cell repertoires in COVID-19. Generated by immunoSEQ multiplex PCR, the TCRdb table keeps only in-frame clones and is missing some. Here the sample spans approximately 360,000 clones, 89% being singletons. Sequencing was carried out using peripheral blood. The receptor source for this set is a man aged 35 to 55 with acute or convalescent COVID-19.

This chain uses TRBV6-6 with TRBJ2-7; 8 bases agree with TRBD1. The CDR3 extends over 12 amino acids. Germline V gene data show CDR1 as MNHNY and CDR2 as SVGAGI (reference sequence). V lost 7 bases, J lost 2 bases, and 1 base stayed unmatched. DNA of the CDR3: TGTGCCAGCAACAGGGGGGCCTACGAGCAGTACTTC. Translation: CASNRGAYEQYF.

This clone was recorded at least ten times. V gene TRBV7-2 combines with J gene TRBJ1-2; D possibly corresponds to TRBD1 (5 bases). The CDR3 has 14 residues. The V gene lost 3 bases and the J gene lost 1 base, with 9 bases spanning the gap. The V gene's germline CDR1 is SGHTA and CDR2 FQGNSA. CDR3: CASSFGGVNYGYTF. DNA of the CDR3: TGTGCCAGCAGCTTCGGGGGGGTTAACTATGGCTACACCTTC.

CDR3 protein: CASREPGQGNSPLHF. In DNA, the CDR3 is TGTGCCAGCAGGGAACCGGGACAGGGGAATTCACCCCTCCACTTT. The rearrangement joins TRBV28 to TRBJ1-6, with TRBD1 matching over 10 bases. The CDR3 contains 15 residues. Germline V CDR1 and CDR2: MDHEN, SYDVKM. V dropped 6 bases and J dropped 7; count of bases not matched to a gene: 6.

The V gene is TRBV7-9, the J gene TRBJ1-1; the D gene is possibly TRBD1 (6 bases). With 5 bases removed from V and 4 bases from J, the gap between germline ends came to 17 bases. Germline CDR1 SEHNR, CDR2 FQNEAQ (reference sequence). The CDR3 consists of 15 residues. CDR3 nucleotides: TGTGCCAGCAGCCGGGGCGGGGGGCTAGGCACTGAAGCTTTCTTT. Its protein product is CASSRGGGLGTEAFF.

The chain recombines TRBV7-2 with TRBJ2-7; D is possibly TRBD2 (6 bases). Germline V gives CDR1 SGHTA, CDR2 FQGNSA. V dropped 2 bases and J dropped 4 bases, with 15 bases sitting between them. The CDR3 sequence is 15 residues long. CDR3 in DNA: TGTGCCAGCAGCTTATTCCTCCGCGGGATGTACGAGCAGTACTTC. Protein sequence: CASSLFLRGMYEQYF.

J is TRBJ2-7 and V is TRBV27; TRBD1 might be the D (5 bases). The V end lost 6 bases, the J end lost 3 bases, and 9 bases lay between the germline ends. CDR1 and CDR2 (germline): MNHEY, SMNVEV (reference sequence). The CDR3 has 12 amino acids. DNA for the CDR3: TGTGCCAGCAGCATGCAGGGCTACGAGCAGTACTTC. Residues: CASSMQGYEQYF.

V and J are TRBV19 and TRBJ1-1; the D is unclear. Germline V gene data show CDR1 as LNHDA and CDR2 as SQIVND (reference sequence). The CDR3 extends over 13 amino acids. V lost 7 bases and J lost 0, with 9 bases in between. The CDR3 DNA is TGTGCCAGTATGTATGGGCTGAACACTGAAGCTTTCTTT. Amino acid sequence: CASMYGLNTEAFF.

The V gene is TRBV7-9, the J gene TRBJ1-2, with D perhaps matching TRBD1 (6 bases). V was shortened by 5 bases and J by 3 bases, with 10 bases between the two germline ends. The CDR3 totals 13 residues. The V gene's germline CDR1 is SEHNR and CDR2 FQNEAQ (reference sequence). The CDR3 spells CASSQGQYYGYTF. The CDR3 bases are TGTGCCAGCAGCCAAGGACAGTACTATGGCTACACCTTC.

The chain couples TRBV29-1 to TRBJ2-3, with D possibly TRBD1 on 6 matching bases. Trimming took off 6 bases at V and 2 bases at J, with 9 bases between the two ends. The CDR3 has 12 amino acids. CDR1 SQVTM and CDR2 ANQGSEA come from the germline V gene. CDR3 sequence: CSVGQLTDTQYF. The CDR3 coding sequence is TGCAGCGTAGGACAGCTCACAGATACGCAGTATTTT.

The V gene is TRBV2, the J gene TRBJ1-2; 7 bases agree with TRBD1. Germline-derived CDR1 and CDR2 are SNHLY and FYNNEI. Unmatched junction bases numbered 13, after V lost 5 bases and J lost 4 bases. CDR3 length: 16 residues. CDR3 bases: TGTGCCAGCAGTCAGTCTAAAATACAGGGGAGCTATGGCTACACCTTC. This codes for CASSQSKIQGSYGYTF.

The chain couples TRBV5-1 to TRBJ2-7; TRBD1 agrees at 9 bases. V lost 0 bases, J lost 3 bases, and 10 bases stayed unmatched. The CDR3 length is 17 residues. The germline CDR1 and CDR2 sequences are SGHRS and YFSETQ. This CDR3 reads CASSLASATGGNYEQYF. Written as DNA, the CDR3 is TGCGCCAGCAGCTTGGCGTCGGCGACAGGGGGGAACTACGAGCAGTACTTC. The full variable domain, in which reference TRBV5-1 and TRBJ2-7 provide the parts outside the CDR3, is KAGVTQTPRYLIKTRGQQVTLSCSPISGHRSVSWYQQTPGQGLQFLFEYFSETQRNKGNFPGRFSGRQFSNSRSEMNVSTLELGDSALYLCASSLASATGGNYEQYFGPGTRLTVT.

V and J are TRBV15 and TRBJ2-7; 8 bases map to TRBD1. This CDR3 has 16 residues. The J segment lost 3 bases and the V segment lost 0 bases, leaving 7 bases of the junction unmatched. Germline loops: CDR1 LNHNV, CDR2 YYDKDF (reference sequence). CDR3 in DNA: TGTGCCACCAGCAGAGATCTAGGACAGGGAATCTACGAGCAGTACTTC. It encodes CATSRDLGQGIYEQYF.

This clone was detected once. This chain uses TRBV27 with TRBJ2-7, with TRBD2 matching over 9 bases. This CDR3 has 14 residues. CDR1 MNHEY and CDR2 SMNVEV come from the germline V gene (reference sequence). Germline trimming cut 3 bases from V and 4 bases from J; bases unmatched to any gene: 4. CDR3 loop: CASSFSSGVYEQYF. In nucleotides, the CDR3 is TGTGCCAGCAGTTTTTCTAGCGGGGTATACGAGCAGTACTTC.

This clone was detected only once. This chain joins TRBV28 and TRBJ2-5; perhaps TRBD2 as D (6 bases). This CDR3 contains 14 residues. V was pared by 7 bases and J by 6 bases, with 18 bases between. The germline V gene has CDR1 MDHEN and CDR2 SYDVKM. CDR3: CASTSRGRRQTQYF. The CDR3 DNA sequence: TGTGCCAGCACCTCCCGGGGGAGGAGACAGACCCAGTACTTC. The full variable domain, completed using reference TRBV28 and TRBJ2-5, is DVKVTQSSRYLVKRTGEKVFLECVQDMDHENMFWYRQDPGLGLRLIYFSYDVKMKEKGDIPEGYSVSREKKERFSLILESASTNQTSMYLCASTSRGRRQTQYFGPGTRLLVL.

The chain recombines TRBV6-5 with TRBJ2-7; the D gene is possibly TRBD1 (5 bases). V gave up 10 bases and J gave up 3 bases, with 10 bases separating them. The CDR3 runs to 11 residues. Germline-derived CDR1 and CDR2 are MNHEY and SVGAGI. The CDR3 region is CATQAIYEQYF. In nucleotides, the CDR3 is TGTGCCACACAGGCTATCTACGAGCAGTACTTC.

V and J are TRBV6-6 and TRBJ2-7; D not resolved. CDR1 is MNHNY, CDR2 SVGAGI, per germline (reference sequence). V was pared by 7 bases and J by 0 bases, with 7 bases between. This CDR3 is built from 12 residues. The CDR3 protein is CASKQNSYEQYF. The CDR3 DNA is TGTGCCAGCAAACAGAACTCCTACGAGCAGTACTTC.

This rearrangement joins TRBV3-1 (or the pseudogene TRBV3-2) to TRBJ2-1; tentatively, D is TRBD2 (6 bases). The V end lost 0 bases, the J end lost 12 bases, and 15 bases lay between the germline ends. The CDR3 extends over 14 amino acids. Germline values: CDR1 LGHDT, CDR2 YNNKEL (reference sequence). Here the CDR3 DNA reads TGTGCCAGCAGCCAAGATAAATCCCCGCGGGGGCAGTTCTTC. This codes for CASSQDKSPRGQFF.

The J gene is TRBJ2-3, the V gene TRBV9; the match to TRBD2 covers 11 bases. The CDR3 covers 16 residues. Germline assignment: CDR1 SGDLS and CDR2 YYNGEE. V gave up 3 bases and J gave up 4 bases; unmatched junction bases: 7. Here the CDR3 DNA reads TGTGCCAGCAGCGCCGAACTAGCGGGAGCCGCAGATACGCAGTATTTT. Residues: CASSAELAGAADTQYF. The whole variable domain, filled in from reference TRBV9 and TRBJ2-3, reads DSGVTQTPKHLITATGQRVTLRCSPRSGDLSVYWYQQSLDQGLQFLIQYYNGEERAKGNILERFSAQQFPDLHSELNLSSLELGDSALYFCASSAELAGAADTQYFGPGTRLTVL.

V gene TRBV27 combines with J gene TRBJ2-7; 9 bases are a match to TRBD2. CDR3 length equals 16 residues. V shed 4 bases, J shed 2 bases, and the junction held 9 bases outside the gene matches. CDR1 MNHEY and CDR2 SMNVEV come from the germline V gene (reference sequence). The CDR3 protein is CASSSASGNLPYEQYF. In nucleotides, the CDR3 is TGTGCCAGCAGTTCTGCTAGCGGGAACCTACCCTACGAGCAGTACTTC.

With regard to this clone: Other DNA sequences in this sample translate to the same CDR3. The V and J genes are TRBV27 and TRBJ1-2, with D hard to call. The CDR3 spans 12 residues. V was pared by 8 bases and J by 4 bases, with 11 bases between. Germline V gives CDR1 MNHEY, CDR2 SMNVEV (reference sequence). The CDR3 sequence is CASGEDSYGYTF. The CDR3 DNA reads as TGTGCCAGCGGAGAAGATAGCTATGGCTACACCTTC.

The rearrangement joins TRBV7-2 to TRBJ2-3, with D uncertain. Germline CDR1 SGHTA, CDR2 FQGNSA. The length of the CDR3 is 12 residues. Trimming shortened V by 7 bases and J by 4 bases, and 9 bases separated the two germline ends. CDR3 DNA sequence: TGTGCCAGCACCTTTAGTTCAGATACGCAGTATTTT. This sequence encodes CASTFSSDTQYF.

In its sample, this clone was seen once. J is TRBJ1-5 and V is TRBV5-4; 10 bases fit TRBD1. The J segment lost 3 bases and the V segment lost 4 bases, leaving 4 bases of the junction unmatched. Germline CDR1 and CDR2: SGHNT and YYREEE (reference sequence). The CDR3 extends over 15 amino acids. This CDR3 reads CASSPDRGFNQPQHF. The CDR3 DNA follows: TGTGCCAGCAGCCCGGACAGGGGGTTCAATCAGCCCCAGCATTTT.

In nucleotides, the CDR3 is TGTGCCAGCTCACCACCCGCCGAGGGGGGGAGGGCAGAGACCCAGTACTTC. Its translation: CASSPPAEGGRAETQYF. This rearrangement joins TRBV18 to TRBJ2-5; TRBD2 is a possible D gene (7 bases). This CDR3 region has 17 residues. Trimming cost V 0 bases and J 4 bases, with 18 bases left between them. The germline V gene encodes CDR1 KGHSH and CDR2 LQKENI.

V is TRBV5-1 and J is TRBJ1-6; perhaps TRBD1 as D (6 bases). The CDR3 totals 17 residues. Trimming left V 4 bases short and J 0 bases short, with 14 bases between. Germline assignment: CDR1 SGHRS and CDR2 YFSETQ. CDR3 in amino acids: CASSIGQRSSYNSPLHF. The CDR3 nucleotides read TGCGCCAGCAGCATCGGACAGCGTAGCTCCTATAATTCACCCCTCCACTTT.

The rearrangement joins TRBV11-2 to TRBJ1-6; no reliable D call. CDR1 SGHAT and CDR2 FQNNGV come from the germline V gene. The CDR3 extends over 15 amino acids. Trimming removed 5 bases from V and 1 base from J, with 9 bases in between. This CDR3 is CASSPRGSYNSPLHF. CDR3 bases: TGTGCCAGCAGCCCTCGAGGTTCCTATAATTCACCCCTCCACTTT.

The chain uses TRBV3-1 (or the pseudogene TRBV3-2) and TRBJ1-5, with unresolved D. The CDR3 consists of 15 residues. Germline V CDR1 and CDR2: LGHDT, YNNKEL (reference sequence). V gave up 0 bases and J gave up 6 bases, with 12 bases separating them. The CDR3 spells CASSQDSGFGQPQHF. The CDR3 region has the DNA TGTGCCAGCAGCCAAGATTCGGGTTTCGGTCAGCCCCAGCATTTT.

The V gene is TRBV5-4, the J gene TRBJ2-1; 8 bases match TRBD1. Per germline, CDR1 SGHNT and CDR2 YYREEE (reference sequence). The CDR3 covers 16 residues. With 3 bases clipped from V and 3 bases from J, the junction kept 8 bases outside the gene matches. The CDR3 reads CASSYGTGSNYNEQFF. The CDR3 DNA follows: TGTGCCAGCAGCTATGGGACAGGCTCTAACTACAATGAGCAGTTCTTC. The full variable domain, rest sourced from reference TRBV5-4 and TRBJ2-1, is ETGVTQSPTHLIKTRGQQVTLRCSSQSGHNTVSWYQQALGQGPQFIFQYYREEENGRGNFPPRFSGLQFPNYSSELNVNALELDDSALYLCASSYGTGSNYNEQFFGPGTRLTVL.